The entry below describes one T cell receptor (beta chain). These data originate in a study of blood T cell repertoires in COVID-19. On the study more broadly: From T cells, B-cell-depleted T cells, or PBMCs came the material, which was cDNA or gDNA.

Ages ranged from about 18 to 89 years, with residence in 24 US areas. Participant reports of clinical history set cohort assignment. Source study methods: Reference gene primer amplification in the assay estimated nucleated cell counts. TCRdb's table, derived via immunoSEQ multiplex PCR, lists solely in-frame clones and lacks some. The V and J calls and clone size are taken from that table; D and trimming were inferred from the DNA. The table has under 500,000 clones, nearly 90% seen once. Germline lookup yields CDR1 MNHEY and CDR2 SVGAGI. The CDR3 contains 15 residues. With V trimmed by 2 bases and J by 4 bases, 7 bases remained unmatched.

The sample was PBMCs or T cells enriched from blood (not recorded which). The source is a woman aged 18-30 years with acute COVID-19. The chain uses TRBV6-5 and TRBJ2-7, with TRBD1 matching 8 bases. As DNA, the CDR3 is TGTGCCAGCAGTTACAGACGGACAGGGAGTTACGAGCAGTACTTC. It specifies CASSYRRTGSYEQYF.